Below, one TCR beta chain is given with its context. Its antigen is undetermined. This specimen comes from a study of T cell responses to AZD1222 COVID-19 vaccine. Broader study findings: The study identified only 6 or 7 AZD1222 recipients as seropositive at baseline.

The protocol was immunoSEQ multiplex PCR, while the TCRdb copy is restricted to in-frame clones and leaves out a portion. Of fewer than 100,000 clones detected, more than 80% appear once; the ten largest clones hold roughly an eighth. Sequencing used peripheral blood, obtained on day 0 of AZD1222 vaccination. The sequence was obtained from an adult in good health.

DNA of the CDR3: TGTGCCAGCAGTTACTCGTTAGGGGGAGATACGCAGTATTTT. Amino acids: CASSYSLGGDTQYF. The V and J genes are TRBV6-5 and TRBJ2-3; tentatively, D is TRBD1 (6 bases). CDR1 and CDR2 from the germline V gene are MNHEY and SVGAGI. The V end lost 0 bases, the J end lost 5 bases, and 9 bases lay between the germline ends. The CDR3 is made up of 14 amino acids.